The subject of this entry is one T cell receptor (beta chain). This entry is derived from a study of blood T cell repertoires in COVID-19. The wider study: Sample material is recorded as cDNA or gDNA derived from T cells, B-cell-depleted T cells, or PBMCs.

As originally analysed: Researchers report that nucleated cell counts were estimated from reference gene primer amplification. Profiling relied on immunoSEQ multiplex PCR, and the TCRdb table lists in-frame clones only, not all of them. The V and J calls and clone size come from that table; D and trimming were worked out from the DNA. This sample has about 210,000 clones, with approximately 82% found just once. With 5 bases clipped from V and 1 base from J, the junction kept 8 bases outside the gene matches. CDR1 WNHNN and CDR2 SYGVQD come from the germline V gene (reference sequence). The CDR3 covers 17 residues.

The receptor's source is a man aged 45-65 years with active or convalescent COVID-19. The V call is TRBV10-1, the J call TRBJ1-5; 10 bases are a match to TRBD1. The sequenced sample was peripheral blood. The CDR3 DNA is TGCGCCAGCAGTCGGGACAGGGGCTCGTTAAGCAATCAGCCCCAGCATTTT. This translates into CASSRDRGSLSNQPQHF.